These T cell receptor beta chains were read from a single sample in a study of cytomegalovirus exposure and HLA in healthy donors. Assay: immunoSEQ multiplex PCR; the TCRdb copy retains only in-frame clones and omits some. The table lists roughly 120,000 clones, with roughly 3.5% in the top ten. Sequencing was performed on PBMCs. These receptors originate from a man younger than 35 in good health and CMV-seronegative. CDR3s include the opening cysteine and the closing phenylalanine or tryptophan. The D gene is left open where the match is weak.

D	V	J	DNA	CDR3
-	TRBV27	TRBJ2-2	TGTGCCAGCAGTTTATCTTGGATGCCAGGCGGGGAGCTGTTTTTT	CASSLSWMPGGELFF
-	TRBV19	TRBJ1-1	TGTGCCAGTACCAAGGACACGGACACTGAAGCTTTCTTT	CASTKDTDTEAFF
TRBD2	TRBV27	TRBJ2-5	TGTGCCAGCAGCACCTGGCGAGGACTAGTCAATACCCAGTACTTC	CASSTWRGLVNTQYF
-	TRBV4-1	TRBJ1-2	TGCGCCAGCAGCCACACGACCGGTGACAGTTTTAACTATGGCTACACCTTC	CASSHTTGDSFNYGYTF
TRBD2	TRBV5-4	TRBJ2-7	TGTGCCAGCAGCCCGGGAGGGCCTCGGGAGCAGTACTTC	CASSPGGPREQYF
-	TRBV15	TRBJ2-7	TGTGCCACCAGCGATTTACTTAATTACCGGGACTTGAAGTACTTC	CATSDLLNYRDLKYF
TRBD1	TRBV6-1	TRBJ2-1	TGTGCCAGCAAATTAGGACAGGGTGTGAATGAGCAGTTCTTC	CASKLGQGVNEQFF
-	TRBV5-8	TRBJ1-1	TGTGCCAGCAGCTTGGGGACAGTGAACACTGAAGCTTTCTTT	CASSLGTVNTEAFF
TRBD1	TRBV10-3	TRBJ1-2	TGTGCCATCAGTAGACAGGGGCAGGGCTGCACCTTC	CAISRQGQGCTF
-	TRBV18	TRBJ2-7	TGTGCCAGCTCACGCTCGGACAAATTCTACGAGCAGTACTTC	CASSRSDKFYEQYF
TRBD2	TRBV10-1	TRBJ2-3	TGCGCCAGCAGTGAGCAGCGGGGGATCACAGATACGCAGTATTTT	CASSEQRGITDTQYF
TRBD2	TRBV9	TRBJ2-5	TGTGCCAGCAGTCTAGGACTAGCGGGAGGACAAGAGACCCAGTACTTC	CASSLGLAGGQETQYF
-	TRBV29-1	TRBJ2-7	TGCAGCGTTGAAGGGACAGTTTCGGGAGAGCAGTACTTC	CSVEGTVSGEQYF
TRBD1	TRBV7-9	TRBJ2-1	TGTGCCAGCAGCTCTCCGGGACAGGGTTCCAATGAGCAGTTCTTC	CASSSPGQGSNEQFF
-	TRBV13	TRBJ2-6	TGTGCCAGCAGCTCCAGGATCTCTGGGGCCAACGTCCTGACTTTC	CASSSRISGANVLTF
-	TRBV5-8	TRBJ1-1	TGTGCCAGCATACGGAGATCTGAAGCTTTCTTT	CASIRRSEAFF
TRBD1	TRBV9	TRBJ2-7	TGTGCCAGCAGCGTAGCCGGGACAGGGGACTACGAGCAGTACTTC	CASSVAGTGDYEQYF
-	TRBV6-5	TRBJ2-5	TGTGCCAGCAGTTACGTCTTAGGAGGGCAAGAGACCCAGTACTTC	CASSYVLGGQETQYF
TRBD2	TRBV7-2	TRBJ2-1	TGTGCCAGCAGCTTAAGGGCGGGAGTCTCCTACAATGAGCAGTTCTTC	CASSLRAGVSYNEQFF
TRBD1	TRBV2	TRBJ1-1	TGTGCCAGCAGCGAACAGGGGGCTGACATGAACACTGAAGCTTTCTTT	CASSEQGADMNTEAFF
-	TRBV5-1	TRBJ2-3	TGCGCCAGCAGCGTGGGTCCGGGACTCGGCACAGATACGCAGTATTTT	CASSVGPGLGTDTQYF
-	TRBV18	TRBJ1-3	TGTGCCAGCTCACCTTTACAGGGTTCTGGAAACACCATATATTTT	CASSPLQGSGNTIYF
-	TRBV2	TRBJ2-7	TGTGCCAGCAGGAAGTTCGGGGACTCCTACGAGCAGTACTTC	CASRKFGDSYEQYF
-	TRBV5-1	TRBJ2-2	TGCGCCAGCAACCCTAAGGCGGTGGACACCGGGGAGCTGTTTTTT	CASNPKAVDTGELFF
TRBD2	TRBV5-1	TRBJ2-1	TGCGCCAGCAGCCCGGGACTAGCGGGAGCTGTGGATGAGCAGTTCTTC	CASSPGLAGAVDEQFF
TRBD2	TRBV11-3	TRBJ2-1	TGTGCCAGCAGCTCCGGGATGCTAGCGGGAGTGGGTGAGCAGTTCTTC	CASSSGMLAGVGEQFF
TRBD2	TRBV7-8	TRBJ2-7	TGTGCCAGCAGCTTAGCGGGACTAGTCGAGCAGTACTTC	CASSLAGLVEQYF
TRBD1	TRBV7-9	TRBJ2-1	TGTGCCAGCAGCTTAGCCGGGACAGGAGGGGAGCAGTTCTTC	CASSLAGTGGEQFF
TRBD2	TRBV5-4	TRBJ2-3	TGTGCCAGCAGCCCGGGAGGACTAGCGGGGGGACCCCGCACAGATACGCAGTATTTT	CASSPGGLAGGPRTDTQYF
-	TRBV27	TRBJ2-7	TGTGCCAGCAGCAGGCATCCCTCCTACGAGCAGTACTTC	CASSRHPSYEQYF
-	TRBV13	TRBJ2-2	TGTGCCAGCAGCTGGCAAACCGGGACAAAAACGGTCGGGGAGCTGTTTTTT	CASSWQTGTKTVGELFF
-	TRBV6-5	TRBJ2-7	TGTGCCAGCAGTTCCCCATCTCAGAACGGGTACGAGCAGTACTTC	CASSSPSQNGYEQYF
TRBD2	TRBV9	TRBJ2-5	TGTGCCAGCAGCGTCAGCGGGGGGGCCGCGGAGACCCAGTACTTC	CASSVSGGAAETQYF
TRBD1	TRBV7-9	TRBJ1-2	TGTGCCAGCAGCTTGGGAGCAGGGGGGCTCTATGGCTACACCTTC	CASSLGAGGLYGYTF
TRBD2	TRBV9	TRBJ2-1	TGTGCCAGCAGCGTAGGACTAGCGGGGGGGAATGAGCAGTTCTTC	CASSVGLAGGNEQFF
TRBD1	TRBV5-1	TRBJ2-4	TGCGCCAGCAGCCCCGATCGGGACAGGGGGCACATTCAGTACTTC	CASSPDRDRGHIQYF
-	TRBV19	TRBJ1-5	TGTGCCAGTCGTCCTTGGGGGGTGAGCAATCAGCCCCAGCATTTT	CASRPWGVSNQPQHF
-	TRBV9	TRBJ1-4	TGTGCCAGCAGCGTTAACGCGGGCCTCAATAATGAAAAACTGTTTTTT	CASSVNAGLNNEKLFF
TRBD2	TRBV29-1	TRBJ2-5	TGCAGCGTGATTGGGGGGGACTTC	CSVIGGDF
-	TRBV7-6	TRBJ2-2	TGTGCCAGCAGCTTTCAGGGCGGGGAGCTGTTTTTT	CASSFQGGELFF
TRBD1	TRBV7-9	TRBJ2-3	TGTGCCAGCAGCTTAGCATCTACCGGGACAGGGCCATCAGATACGCAGTATTTT	CASSLASTGTGPSDTQYF
-	TRBV11-2	TRBJ2-1	TGTGCCAGCAGCTTAGTACCCCAGTCCTACAATGAGCAGTTCTTC	CASSLVPQSYNEQFF
-	TRBV2	TRBJ2-1	TGTGCCAGCACCCTGGGACTCCTTAGCTCCTACAATGAGCAGTTCTTC	CASTLGLLSSYNEQFF
-	TRBV7-3	TRBJ1-3	TGTGCCAGCAGCTTAACCCCACACCTTGGAAACACCATATATTTT	CASSLTPHLGNTIYF
TRBD1	TRBV6-1	TRBJ1-6	TGTGCCAGCAGTCTACAGGGGAAGGGTAATTCACCCCTCCACTTT	CASSLQGKGNSPLHF
-	TRBV5-1	TRBJ2-3	TGCGCCAGCAGCCAGGAAGACGTGACAGATACGCAGTATTTT	CASSQEDVTDTQYF
TRBD1	TRBV9	TRBJ1-2	TGTGCCAGCAGCGTAGAGGGGCAGGGGGGTGGCTACACCTTC	CASSVEGQGGGYTF
TRBD2	TRBV27	TRBJ2-3	TGTGCCAGCAGCTGGCTAGCGGGAGGGAGCACAGATACGCAGTATTTT	CASSWLAGGSTDTQYF
-	TRBV25-1	TRBJ1-2	TGTGCCAGCAGTGAATGGGGGGTGGATGGCTACACCTTC	CASSEWGVDGYTF
TRBD2	TRBV7-9	TRBJ2-1	TGTGCCAGCAGCCGGACTAGCGATGGGAATGAGCAGTTCTTC	CASSRTSDGNEQFF
-	TRBV4-1	TRBJ2-7	TGCGCCAGCAGCCAGGGCAGGTTATCCTACGAGCAGTACTTC	CASSQGRLSYEQYF
-	TRBV20-1	TRBJ2-7	TGCAGTGCTACCGCGAGCGATCGGCAGTACTTC	CSATASDRQYF
TRBD1	TRBV28	TRBJ1-2	TGTGCCAGCAGCGGACAGGGAAAAAGTGGGCACTATGGCTACACCTTC	CASSGQGKSGHYGYTF
-	TRBV25-1	TRBJ1-1	TGTGCCAGCAGTGAATTGGGCATGAACACTGAAGCTTTCTTT	CASSELGMNTEAFF
TRBD1	TRBV5-1	TRBJ2-2	TGCGCCAGCGCGAGACAGGGGGACACCGGGGAGCTGTTTTTT	CASARQGDTGELFF
-	TRBV11-2	TRBJ2-5	TGTGCCAGCAGCTTACAACGGGAGCCATCCTGGAAGCAGTACTTC	CASSLQREPSWKQYF
-	TRBV29-1	TRBJ1-1	TGCAGCGTTGTAACGGGGTGGGTGAACACTGAAGCTTTCTTT	CSVVTGWVNTEAFF